This T cell receptor (beta chain) was captured by sequencing in a study of blood T cell repertoires in COVID-19. Study-wide background: Sources were T cells, B-cell-depleted T cells, or PBMCs; the material itself was cDNA or gDNA.

Measured with immunoSEQ multiplex PCR; TCRdb has only the in-frame clones, and not every one. Of about 48,000 clones in the sample, more than 85% were seen once. CDR1 and CDR2 from the germline V gene are SGHVS and FQNEAQ. V was clipped by 1 base and J by 3 bases, with 7 bases between them. This CDR3 is built from 13 residues. Categorization into cohorts depended on clinical history that participants reported. This TCR derives from a woman between 45 and 65 years old who had recovered from COVID-19. The gene calls are TRBV7-8 and TRBJ2-7, with a tentative D call TRBD1 (5 bases). The sample comprised PBMCs or T cells enriched from blood (not recorded which). CDR3 in amino acids: CASSLGQHYEQYF. CDR3 in DNA: TGTGCCAGCAGCTTAGGACAGCACTACGAGCAGTACTTC. Complete variable domain (other parts from reference TRBV7-8 and TRBJ2-7): GAGVSQSPRYKVAKRGQDVALRCDPISGHVSLFWYQQALGQGPEFLTYFQNEAQLDKSGLPSDRFFAERPEGSVSTLKIQRTQQEDSAVYLCASSLGQHYEQYFGPGTRLTVT.